The next 30 T cell receptor beta chains were all read from a single sample in a study of T cell clones after liver transplantation. Some clones are missing from TCRdb's copy, which holds only in-frame ones; the method was immunoSEQ multiplex PCR. The table lists around 100,000 clones, roughly 80% of them singletons. The sequencing here drew on CD4+ T cells from blood, taken approximately 45 months after liver transplant. The receptors originated from a human patient who received a liver transplant. Some T cells here may be from the graft donor.

This chain joins TRBV23-1 and TRBJ2-1; perhaps TRBD1 as D (6 bases). TRBV23-1 is an ORF, with its function uncertain. This CDR3 region has 17 residues. The ends were cut back, 2 bases at V and 6 bases at J, with 20 bases in the middle. CDR3 sequence (DNA): TGCGCCAGCAGTCAAACCACGGGGACACCCCCTTCCAATGAGCAGTTCTTC. This encodes CASSQTTGTPPSNEQFF.

The V and J genes are TRBV30 and TRBJ2-1, with 16 positions matching TRBD2. V dropped 5 bases and J dropped 8; count of bases not matched to a gene: 12. The CDR3 is made up of 17 amino acids. The germline V gene has CDR1 GTSNPN and CDR2 SVGIG (reference sequence). Written as DNA, the CDR3 is TGTGCCTGGGTGGCAGGGACTAGCGGGAGGGCAGTGGATGAGCAGTTCTTC. It codes for CAWVAGTSGRAVDEQFF.

The chain is built from TRBV30 and TRBJ2-3; no reliable D call. Germline lookup yields CDR1 GTSNPN and CDR2 SVGIG (reference sequence). Trimming shortened V by 4 bases and J by 4 bases, and 9 bases separated the two germline ends. The CDR3 runs 12 residues. The CDR3 region is CAWTREADTQYF. The CDR3 nucleotides are TGTGCCTGGACACGAGAGGCAGATACGCAGTATTTT.

In this sample, this clone turned up a few times. The chain uses TRBV28 and TRBJ2-1; D gene uncertain. Deletions cut 6 bases from V and 4 bases from J, with 16 bases between. CDR1 is MDHEN and CDR2 is SYDVKM in the germline V gene. CDR3 length equals 15 residues. The CDR3 region has the DNA TGTGCCAGCAGCCCCAGTGTGCTAGAGTACAATGAGCAGTTCTTC. Translated: CASSPSVLEYNEQFF.

The J gene is TRBJ2-1, the V gene TRBV5-1; 11 nucleotides align to TRBD2. This CDR3 has 17 amino acids. The germline V gene has CDR1 SGHRS and CDR2 YFSETQ. J was trimmed by 0 bases and V by 4 bases; bases with no gene match: 6. CDR3 sequence: CASSPSSGGSSYNEQFF. In DNA, the CDR3 is TGCGCCAGCAGCCCCTCTAGCGGGGGGAGCTCCTACAATGAGCAGTTCTTC.

V gene TRBV11-2 combines with J gene TRBJ2-7; D remains unclear. The V gene's germline CDR1 is SGHAT and CDR2 FQNNGV. The ends were cut back, 1 base at V and 6 bases at J, with 7 bases in the middle. The length of the CDR3 is 12 residues. The CDR3 protein is CASSLVVPEQYF. CDR3 DNA sequence: TGTGCCAGCAGCTTAGTAGTTCCCGAGCAGTACTTC.

CDR3 sequence: CASSLEGSRFGQPQHF. CDR3 sequence (DNA): TGTGCCAGCAGCTTAGAAGGGAGTAGATTTGGTCAGCCCCAGCATTTT. The J gene is TRBJ1-5, the V gene TRBV7-8; D gene unclear. V dropped 1 base and J dropped 6 bases, with 16 bases sitting between them. CDR1 and CDR2 (germline): SGHVS, FQNEAQ. The CDR3 has 16 residues.

This clone occurred a few times. For the CDR3, the DNA is TGTGCCAGCAGCTCACACCAGGGAGAGACCCAGTACTTC. It yields the protein CASSSHQGETQYF. The gene calls are TRBV7-3 and TRBJ2-5; tentatively, D is TRBD1 (5 bases). There are 13 residues in the CDR3. Trimming removed 4 bases at V and 4 bases at J, with 10 bases between. CDR1 and CDR2 (germline): SGHTA, FQGTGA.

The chain links TRBV6-1 to TRBJ1-1; TRBD1 might be the D (5 bases). This CDR3 is 15 amino acids long. The V end was cut by 6 bases, the J end by 4 bases, with 18 bases between. Looked up from germline, CDR1 is MNHNS and CDR2 is SASEGT. CDR3 sequence reads: CASSGSRVRSTEAFF. The CDR3 DNA reads as TGTGCCAGCAGCGGGAGCAGGGTTCGGAGCACTGAAGCTTTCTTT.

This chain connects TRBV15 to TRBJ1-1; D remains ambiguous. V was pared by 5 bases and J by 11 bases, with 18 bases between. This CDR3 spans 13 amino acids. CDR1 is LNHNV, CDR2 YYDKDF, per germline (reference sequence). The CDR3 region is CATSRQGHFRAFF. The DNA of the CDR3 is TGTGCCACCAGCCGGCAAGGGCATTTCCGGGCTTTCTTT.

The chain employs TRBV28 and TRBJ2-7; D remains ambiguous. Looked up from germline, CDR1 is MDHEN and CDR2 is SYDVKM. This CDR3 spans 14 amino acids. Trimming cost V 6 bases and J 9 bases, with 21 bases left between them. The CDR3 here is CASSSHIPTRGQYF. CDR3 nucleotides: TGTGCCAGCAGCTCACACATACCTACCCGAGGGCAGTACTTC.

The V call is TRBV7-9, the J call TRBJ2-5; D perhaps matches TRBD2 (6 bases). V lost 5 bases and J lost 5, with 12 bases in between. The CDR3 runs 13 residues. Germline V lookup: CDR1 SEHNR, CDR2 FQNEAQ (reference sequence). The CDR3 DNA reads TGTGCCAGCAGCCCCGGGGGATTGGAGACCCAGTACTTC. It is translated as CASSPGGLETQYF.

V gene TRBV6-1 combines with J gene TRBJ2-3; 7 nucleotides match TRBD1. The V gene's germline CDR1 is MNHNS and CDR2 SASEGT. The J segment lost 3 bases and the V segment lost 6 bases, leaving 9 bases of the junction unmatched. CDR3 length equals 15 residues. CDR3 bases: TGTGCCAGCAGGGAGACAGGGATGAGGACAGATACGCAGTATTTT. This translates into CASRETGMRTDTQYF.

The chain combines TRBV28 with TRBJ1-5; unclear D gene. The CDR3 loop spans 15 amino acids. V was shortened by 3 bases and J by 1 base, with 10 bases between the two germline ends. Germline V CDR1 and CDR2: MDHEN, SYDVKM. The CDR3 is CASSFPGPSNQPQHF. The CDR3 DNA reads as TGTGCCAGCAGTTTTCCTGGGCCCAGCAATCAGCCCCAGCATTTT.

The chain joins TRBV5-5 to TRBJ2-7, with 7 positions matching TRBD1. The length of the CDR3 is 16 residues. Trimming cost V 5 bases and J 2 bases; bases outside gene matches: 13. From germline, CDR1 is SGHKS and CDR2 YYEKEE (reference sequence). The CDR3 loop reads CASRPEGTVAAYEQYF. CDR3 bases: TGTGCCAGCAGGCCGGAAGGGACAGTCGCGGCCTACGAGCAGTACTTC.

The V and J genes are TRBV7-9 and TRBJ2-3; D might be TRBD1 or TRBD2, each matching 5 bases. The CDR3 is 16 residues long. Germline V gene sequence: CDR1 SEHNR, CDR2 FQNEAQ (reference sequence). Between the trimmed V and J ends, which lost 1 base and 0 bases, there was a span of 11 bases. In DNA, the CDR3 is TGTGCCAGCAGCTTAGGGGGGTTCCCTAGCACAGATACGCAGTATTTT. Protein: CASSLGGFPSTDTQYF.

The gene calls are TRBV19 and TRBJ1-4; D uncertain. V shed 6 bases and J shed 2 bases, with 7 bases lying between them. This CDR3 region has 13 residues. Per germline, CDR1 LNHDA and CDR2 SQIVND (reference sequence). Written as DNA, the CDR3 is TGTGCCAGTAGAGGATCGACTAATGAAAAACTGTTTTTT. It yields the protein CASRGSTNEKLFF.

The chain employs TRBV30 and TRBJ2-1; 7 nucleotides agree with TRBD2. Germline V lookup: CDR1 GTSNPN, CDR2 SVGIG (reference sequence). CDR3 length: 14 amino acids. V was pared by 2 bases and J by 9 bases, with 10 bases of the junction left unmatched. The CDR3 sequence: CAWSPREVRGEQFF. The DNA for the CDR3 is TGTGCCTGGAGTCCCCGGGAGGTTAGGGGTGAGCAGTTCTTC.

The table lists this clone with a few counts. The rearrangement joins TRBV10-3 to TRBJ1-5; TRBD1 matches 9 bases. Looked up from germline, CDR1 is ENHRY and CDR2 is SYGVKD. CDR3 length: 14 amino acids. V was pared by 6 bases and J by 3 bases, with 3 bases of the junction left unmatched. CDR3 in amino acids: CAISRTGDNQPQHF. As DNA, the CDR3 is TGTGCCATCAGCAGGACAGGGGACAATCAGCCCCAGCATTTT.

As DNA, the CDR3 is TGCGCCAGCAGCTTGGCCTTGGGAGCTGGCACAGATACGCAGTATTTT. This gives the protein CASSLALGAGTDTQYF. The genes are TRBV5-1 and TRBJ2-3; D is possibly TRBD2 (5 bases). Germline lookup yields CDR1 SGHRS and CDR2 YFSETQ. V lost 0 bases and J lost 1, with 12 bases in between. The CDR3 spans 16 residues.

The rearrangement uses TRBV18 and TRBJ2-3; 11 nucleotides agree with TRBD2. V lost 3 bases to trimming and J lost 2 bases; unmatched junction nucleotides: 7. The CDR3 sequence is 17 residues long. The germline CDR1 and CDR2 sequences are KGHSH and LQKENI. DNA for the CDR3: TGTGCCAGCTCACCCTGGGGGACTAGCGGATTCACAGATACGCAGTATTTT. Amino acids: CASSPWGTSGFTDTQYF.

The chain uses TRBV7-2 and TRBJ2-3, with D maybe TRBD1 (5 bases). The CDR3 extends over 16 amino acids. V was cut by 6 bases and J by 4 bases, with 20 bases left in between. Germline CDR1 is SGHTA and CDR2 is FQGNSA. The CDR3 protein is CASRAFGAAGADTQYF. CDR3 nucleotides: TGTGCCAGCAGAGCCTTTGGGGCTGCTGGGGCAGATACGCAGTATTTT. The full variable domain, with the rest looked up from reference TRBV7-2 and TRBJ2-3, is GAGVSQSPSNKVTEKGKDVELRCDPISGHTALYWYRQSLGQGLEFLIYFQGNSAPDKSGLPSDRFSAERTGGSVSTLTIQRTQQEDSAVYLCASRAFGAAGADTQYFGPGTRLTVL.

This clone showed up just a few times. The chain is built from TRBV5-6 and TRBJ2-1; maybe TRBD1 (6 bases). This CDR3 has 16 amino acids. With 1 base removed from V and 0 bases from J, the gap between germline ends came to 11 bases. Per germline, CDR1 SGHDT and CDR2 YYEEEE. The CDR3 spells CASSLLQGISYNEQFF. The CDR3 nucleotides read TGTGCCAGCAGCTTGTTACAGGGAATCTCCTACAATGAGCAGTTCTTC.

This clone was recorded a few times. J is TRBJ1-3 and V is TRBV28, with a weak D call TRBD1 (5 bases). This CDR3 comprises 14 residues. Looked up from germline, CDR1 is MDHEN and CDR2 is SYDVKM. Trimming left V 3 bases short and J 5 bases short, with 11 bases between. This chain's CDR3 is CASSFFGGRNTIYF. In nucleotides, the CDR3 is TGTGCCAGCAGTTTTTTCGGGGGGAGAAACACCATATATTTT.

The chain is built from TRBV18 and TRBJ2-4; 9 bases map to TRBD1. The CDR3 length is 15 residues. V lost 3 bases, J lost 4 bases, and 4 bases stayed unmatched. Germline V gives CDR1 KGHSH, CDR2 LQKENI. CDR3 nucleotide sequence: TGTGCCAGCTCACCGGGGGGACAGGGTAAAAACATTCAGTACTTC. Protein: CASSPGGQGKNIQYF.

In its sample, this clone was seen a few times. The same CDR3 can be traced to other DNA sequences in this sample. This rearrangement joins TRBV9 to TRBJ2-2; 9 nucleotides agree with TRBD1. V dropped 5 bases and J dropped 1; count of bases not matched to a gene: 3. Germline values: CDR1 SGDLS, CDR2 YYNGEE. CDR3 length equals 15 residues. In DNA, the CDR3 is TGTGCCAGCAGTCGGACAGGGGTGAACACCGGGGAGCTGTTTTTT. Translating it yields CASSRTGVNTGELFF.

The V and J genes are TRBV7-3 and TRBJ2-2; maybe TRBD2 (5 bases). V was cut by 5 bases and J by 7 bases, with 11 bases left in between. CDR3 length: 13 amino acids. Germline-derived CDR1 and CDR2 are SGHTA and FQGTGA. The CDR3 nucleotides are TGTGCCAGCAGCCAGCGGATGGTCGGGGAGCTGTTTTTT. Translation: CASSQRMVGELFF.

This clone was recorded a few times. The chain combines TRBV5-5 with TRBJ1-1, with no clear D. The CDR3 is made up of 14 amino acids. The germline V gene encodes CDR1 SGHKS and CDR2 YYEKEE (reference sequence). The V gene lost 1 base and the J gene lost 5 bases, with 12 bases spanning the gap. The CDR3 coding sequence is TGTGCCAGCAGCTTGACACCTAAAAGAACTGAAGCTTTCTTT. It specifies CASSLTPKRTEAFF. Combining the CDR3 with reference TRBV5-5 and TRBJ1-1 gives the whole variable domain DAGVTQSPTHLIKTRGQQVTLRCSPISGHKSVSWYQQVLGQGPQFIFQYYEKEERGRGNFPDRFSARQFPNYSSELNVNALLLGDSALYLCASSLTPKRTEAFFGQGTRLTVV.

This CDR3 is CASSLDLRDRGSGANVLTF. CDR3 sequence (DNA): TGTGCCAGCAGCTTGGATCTGCGGGACAGGGGATCCGGGGCCAACGTCCTGACTTTC. V is TRBV5-6 and J is TRBJ2-6, with 10 bases that match TRBD1. Germline V lookup: CDR1 SGHDT, CDR2 YYEEEE. V lost 0 bases to trimming and J lost 4 bases; unmatched junction nucleotides: 10. The CDR3 totals 19 residues.

The rearrangement uses TRBV19 and TRBJ2-1; 14 bases agree with TRBD2. CDR3 size: 17 residues. CDR1 LNHDA and CDR2 SQIVND come from the germline V gene (reference sequence). V dropped 10 bases and J dropped 4; count of bases not matched to a gene: 12. Here the CDR3 reads CATSGTSGGVGYNEQFF. The DNA of the CDR3 is TGTGCCACTTCCGGGACTAGCGGGGGTGTGGGTTACAATGAGCAGTTCTTC.